These 9 T cell receptor beta chains originate from one sample sequenced in a study of CD8+ T cells in alopecia areata. As for treatment: oral pan-JAK inhibitor, 5-10 mg twice daily. RNA extraction was followed by reverse transcription into cDNA, which acted as the sequencing template. Using immunoSEQ multiplex PCR, the repertoire was profiled, and TCRdb retains in-frame clones only, with some absent. The sample lists more than 200,000 clones, 40% to 45% occurring once. The input for sequencing was CD4+ T cells sorted from blood, taken around week 36, from a patient treated with tofacitinib. Receptor source: a human donor with alopecia areata.

By sample fraction, this clone is medium-sized (0.01 to 0.1%). V gene TRBV27 combines with J gene TRBJ2-1; the match to TRBD2 covers 8 bases. Germline V gives CDR1 MNHEY, CDR2 SMNVEV (reference sequence). V gave up 2 bases and J gave up 6 bases; unmatched junction bases: 6. The CDR3 sequence is 15 residues long. CDR3 nucleotide sequence: TGTGCCAGCAGTTTACCGGGAGGGCCGCGCAATGAGCAGTTCTTC. This sequence encodes CASSLPGGPRNEQFF.

This chain links TRBV29-1 with TRBJ1-4, with D maybe TRBD1 (5 bases). The V end lost 4 bases, the J end lost 3 bases, and 9 bases lay between the germline ends. CDR3 size: 13 residues. CDR1 SQVTM and CDR2 ANQGSEA come from the germline V gene. CDR3 nucleotides: TGCAGCGTTGTACGGGGGGCTAATGAAAAACTGTTTTTT. This translates into CSVVRGANEKLFF.

This rearrangement joins TRBV2 to TRBJ2-5, with 10 bases lining up with TRBD2. The CDR3 runs to 14 residues. Germline lookup yields CDR1 SNHLY and CDR2 FYNNEI. J lost 4 bases, V lost 6 bases, and 5 bases had no gene match. The CDR3 protein is CASREREGLETQYF. CDR3 DNA: TGTGCCAGCAGGGAGCGGGAGGGCTTAGAGACCCAGTACTTC.

J is TRBJ2-7 and V is TRBV30, with 8 positions matching TRBD2. The V segment lost 0 bases and the J segment 5 bases; nucleotides outside the gene matches: 12. The CDR3 length is 16 residues. CDR1 is GTSNPN, CDR2 SVGIG, per germline (reference sequence). The DNA of the CDR3 is TGTGCCTGGAGTGTCGAACCGGGACTAGGTTATAACGAGCAGTACTTC. This translates into CAWSVEPGLGYNEQYF.

This clone was counted only a few times. This chain connects TRBV29-1 to TRBJ1-3, with no clear D. With 5 bases removed from V and 3 bases from J, the gap between germline ends came to 8 bases. This CDR3 contains 12 residues. Germline assignment: CDR1 SQVTM and CDR2 ANQGSEA. This CDR3 is CSVRGVGNTIYF. The CDR3 DNA is TGCAGCGTTAGAGGAGTTGGAAACACCATATATTTT. Filled out from reference TRBV29-1 and TRBJ1-3, the complete variable domain reads SAVISQKPSRDICQRGTSLTIQCQVDSQVTMMFWYRQQPGQSLTLIATANQGSEATYESGFVIDKFPISRPNLTFSTLTVSNMSPEDSSIYLCSVRGVGNTIYFGEGSWLTVV.

This rearrangement joins TRBV18 to TRBJ2-1; TRBD1 might be the D (5 bases). The V end lost 2 bases, the J end lost 4 bases, and 9 bases lay between the germline ends. Germline assignment: CDR1 KGHSH and CDR2 LQKENI. This CDR3 spans 14 amino acids. CDR3 protein: CASSPKTGYNEQFF. DNA for the CDR3: TGTGCCAGCTCACCAAAAACAGGTTACAATGAGCAGTTCTTC.

The chain joins TRBV30 to TRBJ2-7; D gene unclear. The CDR3 loop spans 14 amino acids. Germline V lookup: CDR1 GTSNPN, CDR2 SVGIG (reference sequence). The V end was cut by 6 bases, the J end by 2 bases, with 17 bases between. In nucleotides, the CDR3 is TGTGCCTGCACCGCGCCCGGACGGACCTACGAGCAGTACTTC. Amino acid sequence: CACTAPGRTYEQYF.

This clone was detected only a few times. The chain carries TRBV5-1 and TRBJ2-3; D call uncertain. V was clipped by 0 bases and J by 2 bases, with 10 bases between them. The CDR3 runs 15 residues. Germline V CDR1 and CDR2: SGHRS, YFSETQ. The CDR3 DNA reads as TGCGCCAGCAGCTTGGCCGGGCCCAACACAGATACGCAGTATTTT. This sequence encodes CASSLAGPNTDTQYF.

This clone appeared a few times. V usage is TRBV30 and J usage is TRBJ2-4; D not certain. V was shortened by 0 bases and J by 0 bases, with 9 bases between the two germline ends. Germline V lookup: CDR1 GTSNPN, CDR2 SVGIG (reference sequence). The CDR3 has 15 residues. CDR3 DNA: TGTGCCTGGAGTGTTTGGGGTCTAGCCAAAAACATTCAGTACTTC. The encoded protein is CAWSVWGLAKNIQYF.